The clone carrying this T cell receptor beta chain was seen only once. Using immunoSEQ multiplex PCR, the repertoire was profiled, and TCRdb retains in-frame clones only, with some absent. The data show about 280,000 clones, around 85% seen once. This specimen belongs to a study of blood T cell repertoires in COVID-19. Each participant's cohort was designated according to participant-reported clinical history. The origin of this receptor is a woman in her 40s who had recovered from COVID-19. The specimen sequenced was PBMCs or T cells enriched from blood (not recorded which).

This CDR3 reads CASSLGPLLAGENEQFF. As DNA, the CDR3 is TGCGCCAGCAGCTTGGGGCCCCTACTAGCGGGAGAGAATGAGCAGTTCTTC. The chain has TRBV5-1 and TRBJ2-1, with 11 nucleotides matching TRBD2. CDR3 length equals 17 residues. The germline gives CDR1 SGHRS, CDR2 YFSETQ. The ends lost 0 bases at V and 7 bases at J; junction bases unmatched: 9.